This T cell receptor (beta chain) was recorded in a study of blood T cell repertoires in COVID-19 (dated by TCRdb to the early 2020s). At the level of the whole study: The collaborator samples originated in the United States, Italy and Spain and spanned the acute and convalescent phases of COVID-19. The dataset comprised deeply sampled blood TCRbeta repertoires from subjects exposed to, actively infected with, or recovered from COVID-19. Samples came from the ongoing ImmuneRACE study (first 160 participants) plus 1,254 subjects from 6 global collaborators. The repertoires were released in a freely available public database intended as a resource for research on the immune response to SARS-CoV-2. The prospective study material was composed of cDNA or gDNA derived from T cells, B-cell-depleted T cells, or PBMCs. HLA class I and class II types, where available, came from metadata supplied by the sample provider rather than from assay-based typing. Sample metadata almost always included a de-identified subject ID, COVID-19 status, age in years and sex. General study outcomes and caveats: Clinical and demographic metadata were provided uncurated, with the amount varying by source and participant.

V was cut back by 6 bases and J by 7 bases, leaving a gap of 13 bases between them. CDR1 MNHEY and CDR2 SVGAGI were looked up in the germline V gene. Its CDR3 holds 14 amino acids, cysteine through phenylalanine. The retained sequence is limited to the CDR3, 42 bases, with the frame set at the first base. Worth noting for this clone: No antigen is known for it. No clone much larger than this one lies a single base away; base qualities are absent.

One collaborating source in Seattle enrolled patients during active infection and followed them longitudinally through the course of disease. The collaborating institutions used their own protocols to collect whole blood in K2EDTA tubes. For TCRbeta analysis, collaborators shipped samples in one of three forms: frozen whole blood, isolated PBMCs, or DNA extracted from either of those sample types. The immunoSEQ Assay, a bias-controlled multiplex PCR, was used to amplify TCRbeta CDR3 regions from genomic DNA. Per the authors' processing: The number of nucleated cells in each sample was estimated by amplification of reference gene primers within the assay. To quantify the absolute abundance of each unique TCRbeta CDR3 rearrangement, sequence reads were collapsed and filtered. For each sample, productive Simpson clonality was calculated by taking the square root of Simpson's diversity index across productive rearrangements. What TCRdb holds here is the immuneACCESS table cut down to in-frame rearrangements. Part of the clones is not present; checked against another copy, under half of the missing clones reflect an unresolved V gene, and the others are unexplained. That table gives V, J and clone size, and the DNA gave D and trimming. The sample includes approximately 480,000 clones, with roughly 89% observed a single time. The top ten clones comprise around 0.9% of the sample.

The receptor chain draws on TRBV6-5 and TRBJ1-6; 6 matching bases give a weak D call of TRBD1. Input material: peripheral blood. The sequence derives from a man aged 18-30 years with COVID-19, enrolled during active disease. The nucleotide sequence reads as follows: TGTGCCAGCAGCACAGGGTTGGGGAATTCACCCCTCCACTTT. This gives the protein CASSTGLGNSPLHF.